A single sample is the source of the 15 T cell receptor beta chains below, sequenced in a study of cytomegalovirus exposure and HLA in healthy donors. It was with 60 Vbeta and 13 Jbeta primers that the PCR ran. Clones were sequenced by immunoSEQ multiplex PCR, and TCRdb holds only the in-frame ones, with some missing. Of 100,000 to 150,000 clones listed, less than 80% were seen once; the top ten hold less than 2%. Sequencing was carried out using PBMCs. The source is a man aged 50 to 59 in good health and CMV-seronegative.

This clone was counted a single time. The chain combines TRBV19 with TRBJ2-1; D is possibly TRBD2 (5 bases). Germline assignment: CDR1 LNHDA and CDR2 SQIVND (reference sequence). This CDR3 has 14 amino acids. V was clipped by 1 base and J by 1 base, with 5 bases between them. CDR3 residues: CASSIGTSYNEQFF. DNA of the CDR3: TGTGCCAGTAGTATAGGGACTTCCTACAATGAGCAGTTCTTC.

This rearrangement joins TRBV4-1 to TRBJ1-2; D not certain. The V end lost 0 bases, the J end lost 3 bases, and 8 bases lay between the germline ends. Per germline, CDR1 MGHRA and CDR2 YSYEKL. This CDR3 is built from 14 residues. The CDR3 spells CASSQERGYYGYTF. In DNA, the CDR3 is TGCGCCAGCAGCCAAGAAAGAGGGTACTATGGCTACACCTTC.

Only one count was recorded for this clone. The chain carries TRBV27 and TRBJ1-2, with 7 bases lining up with TRBD1. In germline, CDR1 is MNHEY, CDR2 SMNVEV (reference sequence). Unmatched junction bases numbered 5, after V lost 5 bases and J lost 5 bases. This CDR3 has 13 residues. The CDR3 sequence is CASSTRTGYGYTF. DNA for the CDR3: TGTGCCAGCAGTACTCGGACAGGATATGGCTACACCTTC.

The chain links TRBV6-5 to TRBJ2-5, with D tentatively TRBD1 (5 bases). Trimming shortened V by 2 bases and J by 3 bases, and 7 bases separated the two germline ends. The CDR3 totals 13 residues. Looked up from germline, CDR1 is MNHEY and CDR2 is SVGAGI. The CDR3 nucleotides are TGTGCCAGCAGTTACGACAGAGAAGAGACCCAGTACTTC. Translated: CASSYDREETQYF.

The chain recombines TRBV5-4 with TRBJ2-7, with 7 bases identical to TRBD1. From germline, CDR1 is SGHNT and CDR2 YYREEE (reference sequence). CDR3 length: 15 residues. After removal of 3 bases from V and 3 bases from J, the junction contained 9 bases not matched to a gene. The CDR3 DNA reads as TGTGCCAGCAGCTCGTTATTCACAGGGGACTACGAGCAGTACTTC. It translates to CASSSLFTGDYEQYF.

The chain has TRBV11-2 and TRBJ2-5, with a tentative D call TRBD1 (5 bases). CDR1 and CDR2 from the germline V gene are SGHAT and FQNNGV. CDR3 length: 14 residues. V dropped 1 base and J dropped 5 bases, with 11 bases sitting between them. As DNA, the CDR3 is TGTGCCAGCAGCTTAGGGTTTTCAGGGGAGACCCAGTACTTC. It specifies CASSLGFSGETQYF. The variable domain in full, completed from reference TRBV11-2 and TRBJ2-5, reads EAGVAQSPRYKIIEKRQSVAFWCNPISGHATLYWYQQILGQGPKLLIQFQNNGVVDDSQLPKDRFSAERLKGVDSTLKIQPAKLEDSAVYLCASSLGFSGETQYFGPGTRLLVL.

The sample holds a few counts of this clone. The J gene is TRBJ2-6, the V gene TRBV19; D unclear. Trimming left V 4 bases short and J 4 bases short, with 5 bases between. The CDR3 consists of 13 residues. Per the germline V gene, CDR1 is LNHDA and CDR2 is SQIVND (reference sequence). The CDR3 DNA is TGTGCCAGTAGTACTAGAGGGGCCAACGTCCTGACTTTC. It codes for CASSTRGANVLTF.

The rearrangement joins TRBV7-6 to TRBJ2-5; no firm D call. There are 14 residues in the CDR3. V shed 5 bases and J shed 2 bases, with 12 bases lying between them. The germline V gene encodes CDR1 SGHVS and CDR2 FNYEAQ. The DNA for the CDR3 is TGTGCCAGCAGCCCCACTGCCCCGCAAGAGACCCAGTACTTC. It translates to CASSPTAPQETQYF.

The gene calls are TRBV5-1 and TRBJ2-1; 8 bases map to TRBD1. Germline assignment: CDR1 SGHRS and CDR2 YFSETQ. The CDR3 sequence is 14 residues long. V lost 4 bases to trimming and J lost 8 bases; unmatched junction nucleotides: 8. The CDR3 here is CASSIGQGFDEQFF. CDR3 in DNA: TGCGCCAGCAGCATTGGACAGGGTTTCGATGAGCAGTTCTTC.

The chain links TRBV6-1 to TRBJ2-1; 8 bases agree with TRBD2. Germline values: CDR1 MNHNS, CDR2 SASEGT. J lost 8 bases, V lost 5 bases, and 11 bases had no gene match. This CDR3 comprises 15 residues. CDR3 amino acids: CASSSRAGDGDEQFF. The CDR3 DNA reads TGTGCCAGCAGTAGCCGAGCGGGGGATGGCGATGAGCAGTTCTTC.

This sequence joins TRBV5-4 and TRBJ2-7, with 13 positions matching TRBD2. Germline trimming cut 3 bases from V and 0 bases from J; bases unmatched to any gene: 6. The germline V gene has CDR1 SGHNT and CDR2 YYREEE (reference sequence). The CDR3 runs 17 residues. Here the CDR3 DNA reads TGTGCCAGCAGCTCTGGACTAGCGGGGGCTGCCTCCTACGAGCAGTACTTC. Amino acid sequence: CASSSGLAGAASYEQYF.

The chain has TRBV11-1 and TRBJ2-2; no clear D. The CDR3 sequence is 14 residues long. Germline V gives CDR1 SGHAT, CDR2 FQDESV (reference sequence). Trimming took 3 bases from V and 5 from J, leaving 10 bases between them. DNA for the CDR3: TGTGCCAGCAGCTTCGGCAGAGGTACCGGGGAGCTGTTTTTT. Translated: CASSFGRGTGELFF.

The chain recombines TRBV5-1 with TRBJ2-3; TRBD1 agrees at 8 bases. The CDR3 length is 14 residues. Germline trimming cut 4 bases from V and 3 bases from J; bases unmatched to any gene: 4. The germline gives CDR1 SGHRS, CDR2 YFSETQ. The CDR3 protein is CASSGQGITDTQYF. DNA for the CDR3: TGCGCCAGCAGCGGACAGGGTATAACAGATACGCAGTATTTT.

CDR3 region: CASSLWAPSGSSDTQYF. Here the CDR3 DNA reads TGTGCCAGCAGTTTATGGGCCCCTAGCGGATCCTCGGATACGCAGTATTTT. The V call is TRBV28, the J call TRBJ2-3; 7 nucleotides line up with TRBD2. The CDR3 is 17 amino acids. V shed 0 bases, J shed 6 bases, and the junction held 12 bases outside the gene matches. CDR1 and CDR2 from the germline V gene are MDHEN and SYDVKM. Combining the CDR3 with reference TRBV28 and TRBJ2-3 gives the whole variable domain DVKVTQSSRYLVKRTGEKVFLECVQDMDHENMFWYRQDPGLGLRLIYFSYDVKMKEKGDIPEGYSVSREKKERFSLILESASTNQTSMYLCASSLWAPSGSSDTQYFGPGTRLTVL.

The chain links TRBV7-9 to TRBJ1-6; D remains ambiguous. Trimming took off 1 base at V and 7 bases at J, with 5 bases between the two ends. Germline lookup yields CDR1 SEHNR and CDR2 FQNEAQ (reference sequence). The CDR3 sequence is 13 residues long. The CDR3 reads CASSLVANSPLHF. DNA for the CDR3: TGTGCCAGCAGCTTAGTGGCCAATTCACCCCTCCACTTT.